This T cell receptor beta chain was found in a study of blood T cell repertoires in COVID-19. Looking at the study overall: The study drew acute and convalescent COVID-19 samples from the United States, Italy and Spain.

The V gene's germline CDR1 is SGHAT and CDR2 FQNNGV. There are 14 residues in the CDR3. Trimming cost V 2 bases and J 7 bases; bases outside gene matches: 6. Repertoires were generated with immunoSEQ multiplex PCR, while TCRdb's copy carries only in-frame clones and drops some. The sample lists around 39,000 clones; 80% to 90% were seen once. Input material: peripheral blood. The rearrangement links TRBV11-2 to TRBJ2-7, with 9 bases aligning to TRBD1. The receptor comes from a man between 60 and 75 years old with active COVID-19. The CDR3 loop is CASSLSNRGHEQYF. CDR3 DNA sequence: TGTGCCAGCAGCTTATCGAACAGGGGGCATGAGCAGTACTTC.